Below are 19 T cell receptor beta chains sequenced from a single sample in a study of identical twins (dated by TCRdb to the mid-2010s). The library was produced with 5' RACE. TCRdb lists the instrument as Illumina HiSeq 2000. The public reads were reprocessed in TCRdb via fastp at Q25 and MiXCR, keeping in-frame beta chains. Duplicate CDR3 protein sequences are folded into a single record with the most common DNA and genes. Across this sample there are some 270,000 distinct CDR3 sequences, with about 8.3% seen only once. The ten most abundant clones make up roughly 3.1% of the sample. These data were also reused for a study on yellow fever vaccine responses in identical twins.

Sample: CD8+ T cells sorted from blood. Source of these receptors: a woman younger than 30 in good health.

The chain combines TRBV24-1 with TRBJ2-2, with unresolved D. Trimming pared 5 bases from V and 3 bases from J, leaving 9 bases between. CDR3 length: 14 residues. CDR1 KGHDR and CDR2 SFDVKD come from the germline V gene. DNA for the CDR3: TGTGCCACCAGTGCTTGGGCCTACACCGGGGAGCTGTTTTTT. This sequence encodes CATSAWAYTGELFF.

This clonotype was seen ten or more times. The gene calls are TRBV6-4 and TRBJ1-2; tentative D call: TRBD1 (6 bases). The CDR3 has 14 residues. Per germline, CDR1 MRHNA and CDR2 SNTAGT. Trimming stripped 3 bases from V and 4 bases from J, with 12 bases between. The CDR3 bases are TGTGCCAGCAGTGAAGGGCAGGGGTCCTATGGCTACACCTTC. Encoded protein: CASSEGQGSYGYTF.

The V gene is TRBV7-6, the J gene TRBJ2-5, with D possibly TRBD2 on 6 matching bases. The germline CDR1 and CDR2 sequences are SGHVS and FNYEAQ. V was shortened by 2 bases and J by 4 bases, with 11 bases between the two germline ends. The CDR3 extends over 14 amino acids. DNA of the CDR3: TGTGCCAGCAGCTTATCTGGAGGGGTAGAGACCCAGTACTTC. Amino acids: CASSLSGGVETQYF.

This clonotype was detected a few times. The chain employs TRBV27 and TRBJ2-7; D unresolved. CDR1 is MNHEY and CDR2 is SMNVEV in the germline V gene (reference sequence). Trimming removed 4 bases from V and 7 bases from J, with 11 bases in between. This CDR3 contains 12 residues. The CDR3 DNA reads TGTGCCAGCAGTTCCTCCCTTTTAGAGCAGTACTTC. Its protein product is CASSSSLLEQYF.

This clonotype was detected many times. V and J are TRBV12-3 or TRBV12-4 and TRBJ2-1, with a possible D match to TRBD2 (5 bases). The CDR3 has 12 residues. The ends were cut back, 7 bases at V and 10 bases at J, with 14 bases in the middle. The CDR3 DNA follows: TGTGCCAGCACCTTGGGTTCGGGAGAGCAGTTCTTC. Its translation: CASTLGSGEQFF.

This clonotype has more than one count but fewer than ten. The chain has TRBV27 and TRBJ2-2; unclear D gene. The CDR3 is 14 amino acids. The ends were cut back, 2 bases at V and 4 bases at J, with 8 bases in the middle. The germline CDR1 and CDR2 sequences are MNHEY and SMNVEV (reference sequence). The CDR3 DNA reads TGTGCCAGCAGTTTAAAATGGGGCACCGGGGAGCTGTTTTTT. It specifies CASSLKWGTGELFF.

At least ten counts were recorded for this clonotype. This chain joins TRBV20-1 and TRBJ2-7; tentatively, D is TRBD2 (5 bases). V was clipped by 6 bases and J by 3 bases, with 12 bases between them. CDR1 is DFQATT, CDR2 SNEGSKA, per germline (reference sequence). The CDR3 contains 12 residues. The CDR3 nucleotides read TGCAGTGCCCGAGGACGGGACTACGAGCAGTACTTC. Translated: CSARGRDYEQYF.

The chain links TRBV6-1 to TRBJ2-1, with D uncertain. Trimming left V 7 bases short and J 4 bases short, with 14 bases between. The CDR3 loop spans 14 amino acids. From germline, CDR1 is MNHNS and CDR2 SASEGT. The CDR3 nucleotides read TGTGCCAGCAATCCCGGCAGCGTATACAATGAGCAGTTCTTC. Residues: CASNPGSVYNEQFF.

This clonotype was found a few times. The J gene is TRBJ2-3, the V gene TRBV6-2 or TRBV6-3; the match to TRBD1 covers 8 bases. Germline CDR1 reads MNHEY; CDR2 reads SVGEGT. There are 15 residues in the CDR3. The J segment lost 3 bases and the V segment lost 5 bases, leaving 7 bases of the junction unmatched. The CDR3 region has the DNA TGTGCCAGCAGTGCCGGACAGGGTAGGACAGATACGCAGTATTTT. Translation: CASSAGQGRTDTQYF.

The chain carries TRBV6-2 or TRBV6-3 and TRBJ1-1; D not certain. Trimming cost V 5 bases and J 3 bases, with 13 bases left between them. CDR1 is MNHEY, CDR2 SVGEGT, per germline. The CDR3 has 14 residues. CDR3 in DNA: TGTGCCAGCAGTCACTACGAACGAGACACTGAAGCTTTCTTT. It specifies CASSHYERDTEAFF.

CDR3 sequence reads: CSAPGNGRDSSTDTQYF. The CDR3 DNA reads as TGCAGTGCTCCCGGGAACGGGAGGGATTCAAGCACAGATACGCAGTATTTT. The V call is TRBV20-1, the J call TRBJ2-3; 8 bases are shared with TRBD2. J gave up 0 bases and V 5 bases, and 13 bases lay outside the gene matches. Per the germline V gene, CDR1 is DFQATT and CDR2 is SNEGSKA (reference sequence). CDR3 length equals 17 residues.

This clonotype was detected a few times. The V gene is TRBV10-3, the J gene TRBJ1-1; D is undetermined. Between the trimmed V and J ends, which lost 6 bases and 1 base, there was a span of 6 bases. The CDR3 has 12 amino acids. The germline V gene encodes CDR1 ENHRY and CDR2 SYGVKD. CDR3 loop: CAISPENTEAFF. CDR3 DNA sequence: TGTGCCATCAGCCCAGAGAACACTGAAGCTTTCTTT.

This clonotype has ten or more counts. The CDR3 DNA reads TGTGCCAGCAGTCCCCCACACAGTTACGAGCAGTACTTC. Its translation: CASSPPHSYEQYF. V usage is TRBV7-9 and J usage is TRBJ2-7; D gene uncertain. Germline V lookup: CDR1 SEHNR, CDR2 FQNEAQ (reference sequence). V was pared by 6 bases and J by 4 bases, with 13 bases between. CDR3 length: 13 amino acids.

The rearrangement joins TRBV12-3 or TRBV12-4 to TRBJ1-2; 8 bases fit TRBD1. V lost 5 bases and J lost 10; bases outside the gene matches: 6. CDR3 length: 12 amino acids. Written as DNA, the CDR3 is TGTGCCAGCAGTACCGAGGACAGGGCCTACACCTTC. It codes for CASSTEDRAYTF.

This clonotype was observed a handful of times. This chain's CDR3 is CASTTGTGVHEQYF. The CDR3 nucleotides are TGTGCCAGCACCACCGGGACAGGGGTCCACGAGCAGTACTTC. The chain recombines TRBV16 with TRBJ2-7; TRBD1 matches 10 bases. The trim removed 7 bases at V and 5 bases at J, leaving 8 bases unmatched. The CDR3 loop spans 14 amino acids. CDR1 and CDR2 (germline): KGHSY, FQNENV.

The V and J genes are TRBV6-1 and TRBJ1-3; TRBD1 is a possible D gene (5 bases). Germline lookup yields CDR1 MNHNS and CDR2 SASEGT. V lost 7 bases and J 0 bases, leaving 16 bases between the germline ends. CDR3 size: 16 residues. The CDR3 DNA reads TGTGCCAGCAAGGGGCCGCCAGCCCACTCTGGAAACACCATATATTTT. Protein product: CASKGPPAHSGNTIYF.

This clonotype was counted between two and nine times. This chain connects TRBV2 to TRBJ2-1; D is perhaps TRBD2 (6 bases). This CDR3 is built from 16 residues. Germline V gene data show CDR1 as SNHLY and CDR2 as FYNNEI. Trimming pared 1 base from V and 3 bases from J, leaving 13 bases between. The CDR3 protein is CASSEGGPSVYNEQFF. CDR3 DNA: TGTGCCAGCAGTGAAGGCGGACCTAGCGTCTACAATGAGCAGTTCTTC.

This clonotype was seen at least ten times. Here the CDR3 reads CATELKQVGEDTQYF. CDR3 coding DNA: TGTGCCACCGAACTGAAGCAGGTCGGGGAGGATACGCAGTATTTT. This chain joins TRBV28 and TRBJ2-3; possibly TRBD2 for D (5 bases). Trimming left V 10 bases short and J 6 bases short, with 23 bases between. CDR3 length: 15 residues. Germline lookup yields CDR1 MDHEN and CDR2 SYDVKM.

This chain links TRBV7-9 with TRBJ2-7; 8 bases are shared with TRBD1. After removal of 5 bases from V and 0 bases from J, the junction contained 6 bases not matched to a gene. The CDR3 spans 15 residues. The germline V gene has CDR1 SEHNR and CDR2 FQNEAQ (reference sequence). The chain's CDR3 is CASSARTGTSYEQYF. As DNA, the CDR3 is TGTGCCAGCAGCGCCCGGACAGGGACCTCCTACGAGCAGTACTTC.